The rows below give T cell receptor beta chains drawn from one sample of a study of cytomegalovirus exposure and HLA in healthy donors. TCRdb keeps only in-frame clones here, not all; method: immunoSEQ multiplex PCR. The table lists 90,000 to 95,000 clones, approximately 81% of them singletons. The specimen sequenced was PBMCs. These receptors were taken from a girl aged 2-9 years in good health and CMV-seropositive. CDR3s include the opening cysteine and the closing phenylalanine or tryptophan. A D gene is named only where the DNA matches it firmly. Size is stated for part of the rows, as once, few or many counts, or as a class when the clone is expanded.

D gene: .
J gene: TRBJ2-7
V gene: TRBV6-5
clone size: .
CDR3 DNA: TGTGCCAGCAGTTCGGACATCCTAAACTACGACGAGCAGTACTTC
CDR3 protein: CASSSDILNYDEQYF

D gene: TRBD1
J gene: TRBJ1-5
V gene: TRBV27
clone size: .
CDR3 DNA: TGTGCCAGCAGCCACAGGGGGTATAGCAATCAGCCCCAGCATTTT
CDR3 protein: CASSHRGYSNQPQHF

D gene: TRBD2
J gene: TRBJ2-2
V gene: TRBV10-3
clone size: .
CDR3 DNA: TGTGCCATCAGCCAGACAGCGGGAGTAAAGACCGGGGAGCTGTTTTTT
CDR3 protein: CAISQTAGVKTGELFF

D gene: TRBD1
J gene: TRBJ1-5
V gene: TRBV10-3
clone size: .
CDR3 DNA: TGTGCCATCAGTGCCCAAATTATCAGGGGGCAGCCCCAGCATTTT
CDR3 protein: CAISAQIIRGQPQHF

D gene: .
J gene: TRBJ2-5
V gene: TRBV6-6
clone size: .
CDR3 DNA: TGTGCCAGCAGTTACTCTGGGGCTATCCAAGAGACCCAGTACTTC
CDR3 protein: CASSYSGAIQETQYF

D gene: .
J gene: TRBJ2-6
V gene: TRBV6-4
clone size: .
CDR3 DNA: TGTGCCAGCAGTGACTCGGTAGAAGGGGCCAACGTCCTGACTTTC
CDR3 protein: CASSDSVEGANVLTF

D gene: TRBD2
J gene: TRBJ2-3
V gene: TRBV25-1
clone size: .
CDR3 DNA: TGTGCCAGCAGCGCGCTAGCGGGAATTACAGATACGCAGTATTTT
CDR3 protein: CASSALAGITDTQYF

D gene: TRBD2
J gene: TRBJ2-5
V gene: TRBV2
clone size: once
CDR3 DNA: TGTGCCACCGCCGGGACTAGCGGGAGAGAGACCCAGTACTTC
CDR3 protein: CATAGTSGRETQYF

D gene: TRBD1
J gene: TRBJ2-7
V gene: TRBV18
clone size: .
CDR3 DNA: TGTGCCAGCTCACCGGGACAGTGGGAGCAGTACTTC
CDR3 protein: CASSPGQWEQYF

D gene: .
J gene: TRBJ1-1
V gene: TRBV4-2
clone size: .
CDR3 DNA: TGTGCCAGCGAGGGGGAGTGGACACGGAACACTGAAGCTTTCTTT
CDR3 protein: CASEGEWTRNTEAFF

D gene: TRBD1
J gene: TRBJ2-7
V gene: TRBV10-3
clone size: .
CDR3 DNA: TGTGCCATCAGCTACGACAGGGTCGCGTACGAGCAGTACTTC
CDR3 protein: CAISYDRVAYEQYF

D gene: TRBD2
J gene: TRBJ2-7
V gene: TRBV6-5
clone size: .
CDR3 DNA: TGTGCCAGCAGTTTTGGGAGGGGAAGATTGGGTGGCGAGCAGTACTTC
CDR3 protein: CASSFGRGRLGGEQYF

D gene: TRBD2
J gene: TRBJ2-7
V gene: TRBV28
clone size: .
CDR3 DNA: TGTGCCAGCAGGAGCCTGGGACTAGCGGGAGGCTGGCAGTACTTC
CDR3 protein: CASRSLGLAGGWQYF

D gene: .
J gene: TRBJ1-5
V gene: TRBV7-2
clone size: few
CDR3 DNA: TGTGCCAGCAGCTTAACGCGACGGGTCAATCAGCCCCAGCATTTT
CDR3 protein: CASSLTRRVNQPQHF

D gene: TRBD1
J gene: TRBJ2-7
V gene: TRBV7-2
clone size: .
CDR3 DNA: TGTGCCAGCAGCATACGGACAGGGCAGGCCTACGAGCAGTACTTC
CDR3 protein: CASSIRTGQAYEQYF

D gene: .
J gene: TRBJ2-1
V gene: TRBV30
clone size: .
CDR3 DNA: TGTGCCTGGATCCCGCCCCCGGGGATGGGAAATGAGCAGTTCTTC
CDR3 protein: CAWIPPPGMGNEQFF

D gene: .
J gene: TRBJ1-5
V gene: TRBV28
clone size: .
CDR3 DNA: TGTGCCAGCAGTACGAGCAGGGTAGGGGGAAGCAATCAGCCCCAGCATTTT
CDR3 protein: CASSTSRVGGSNQPQHF

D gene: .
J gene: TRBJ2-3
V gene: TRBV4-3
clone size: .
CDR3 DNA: TGCGCCAGCAGCCAAGACCGAACTGGCACAGATACGCAGTATTTT
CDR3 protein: CASSQDRTGTDTQYF

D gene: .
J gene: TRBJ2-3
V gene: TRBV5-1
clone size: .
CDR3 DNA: TGCGCCAGCGGAGAGGGGGTGTTAAGTACGGATACGCAGTATTTT
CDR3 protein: CASGEGVLSTDTQYF

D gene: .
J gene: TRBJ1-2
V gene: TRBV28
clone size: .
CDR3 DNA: TGTGCCAGCAGTTTCCGTAACTATGGCTACACCTTC
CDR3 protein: CASSFRNYGYTF

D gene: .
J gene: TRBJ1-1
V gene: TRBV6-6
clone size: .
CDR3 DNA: TGTGCCAGCAGAATAAACACTGAAGCTTTCTTT
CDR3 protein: CASRINTEAFF

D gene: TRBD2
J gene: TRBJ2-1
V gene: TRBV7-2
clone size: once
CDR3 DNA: TGTGCCAGCAGCTTAAACCCCCCACTAGCGGGAGTAGGTGAGCAGTTCTTC
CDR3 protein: CASSLNPPLAGVGEQFF

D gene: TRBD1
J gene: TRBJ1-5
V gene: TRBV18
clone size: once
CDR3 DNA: TGTGCCAGCTCACGGGGACAGGCAAACAATCAGCCCCAGCATTTT
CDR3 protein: CASSRGQANNQPQHF

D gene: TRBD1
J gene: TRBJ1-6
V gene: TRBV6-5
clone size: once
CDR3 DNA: TGTGCCAGCAGTTACTCGACAGGGGGCGGCTCACCCCTCCACTTT
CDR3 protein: CASSYSTGGGSPLHF

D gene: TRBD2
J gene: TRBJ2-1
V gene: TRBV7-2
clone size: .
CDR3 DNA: TGTGCCAGCAGCCAAAGCGGGGGACTGATCAATGAGCAGTTCTTC
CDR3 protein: CASSQSGGLINEQFF

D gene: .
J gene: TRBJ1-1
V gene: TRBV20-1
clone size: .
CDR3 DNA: TGCAGTGGCTGGAGGGATACTGAAGCTTTCTTT
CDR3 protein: CSGWRDTEAFF

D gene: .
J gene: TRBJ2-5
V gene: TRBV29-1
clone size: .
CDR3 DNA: TGCAGCGTCTCTCAGGGCCAAGAGACCCAGTACTTC
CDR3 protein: CSVSQGQETQYF

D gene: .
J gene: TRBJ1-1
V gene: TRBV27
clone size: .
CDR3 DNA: TGTGCCAGCAGTTCAACACCCCACACTGAAGCTTTCTTT
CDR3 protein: CASSSTPHTEAFF

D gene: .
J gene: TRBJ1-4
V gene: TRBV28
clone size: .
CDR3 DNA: TGTGCCAGCAGCTCCGCCACTCGGTGGGGGGCTAATGAAAAACTGTTTTTT
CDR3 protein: CASSSATRWGANEKLFF

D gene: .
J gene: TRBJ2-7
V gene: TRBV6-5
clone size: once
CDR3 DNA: TGTGCCGGCAGCCCTTGGGTCGGGAGATTATACGAGCAGTACTTC
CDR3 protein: CAGSPWVGRLYEQYF

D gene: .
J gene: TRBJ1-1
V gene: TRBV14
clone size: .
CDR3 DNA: TGTGCCAGCAGCCGGGCCTATGGAGGCACTGAAGCTTTCTTT
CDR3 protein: CASSRAYGGTEAFF

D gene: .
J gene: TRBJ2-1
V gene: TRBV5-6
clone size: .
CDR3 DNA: TGTGCCAGCAGCTTGGGACAGACCTACAATGAGCAGTTCTTC
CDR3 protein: CASSLGQTYNEQFF

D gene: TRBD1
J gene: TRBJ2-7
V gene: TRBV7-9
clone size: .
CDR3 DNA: TGTGCCAGTGGGGGGACAGGCTCCTACGAGCAGTACTTC
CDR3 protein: CASGGTGSYEQYF

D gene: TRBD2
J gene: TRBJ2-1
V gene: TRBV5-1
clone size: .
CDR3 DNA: TGCGCCAGCAGCTGGGGGGGACTCAATGAGCAGTTCTTC
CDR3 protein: CASSWGGLNEQFF

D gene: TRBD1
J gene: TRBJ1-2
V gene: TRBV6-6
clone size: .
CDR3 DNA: TGTGCCAGCAAAGACGAGCAGGGGGGATATGGCTACACCTTC
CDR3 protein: CASKDEQGGYGYTF

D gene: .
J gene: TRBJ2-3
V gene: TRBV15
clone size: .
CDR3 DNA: TGTGCCACCAGCAGAGATCCCAGGAATCCAGATACGCAGTATTTT
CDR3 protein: CATSRDPRNPDTQYF

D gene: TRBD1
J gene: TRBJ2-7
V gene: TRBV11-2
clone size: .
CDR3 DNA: TGTGCCAGCAGCGGCGGGACAGGGACTGTGGGCGAGCAGTACTTC
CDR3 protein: CASSGGTGTVGEQYF

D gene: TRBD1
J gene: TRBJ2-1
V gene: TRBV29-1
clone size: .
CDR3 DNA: TGCAGCGAGAACAGGGGGAATGAGCAGTTCTTC
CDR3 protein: CSENRGNEQFF

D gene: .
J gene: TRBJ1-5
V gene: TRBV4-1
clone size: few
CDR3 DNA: TGCGCCAGCAGCCAAGACAGGGGATGGCAGCCCCAGCATTTT
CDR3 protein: CASSQDRGWQPQHF

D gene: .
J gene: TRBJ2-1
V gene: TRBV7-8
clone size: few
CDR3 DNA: TGTGCCAGCAGCTTAGAAGCGGACTCCTACAATGAGCAGTTCTTC
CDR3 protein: CASSLEADSYNEQFF

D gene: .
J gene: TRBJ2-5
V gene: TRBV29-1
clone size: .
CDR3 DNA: TGCAGCGTTGAAGATCTGAGGGAGTCTGCGGAGACCCAGTACTTC
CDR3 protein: CSVEDLRESAETQYF

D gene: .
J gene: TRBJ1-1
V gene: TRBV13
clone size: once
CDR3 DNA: TGTGCCAGCAGCCAGAAAGAAAGGAACACTGAAGCTTTCTTT
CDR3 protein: CASSQKERNTEAFF

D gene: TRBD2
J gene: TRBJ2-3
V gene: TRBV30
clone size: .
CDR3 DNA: TGTGCCTGGAGTGTCGGACTAGGGAAAACAGATACGCAGTATTTT
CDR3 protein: CAWSVGLGKTDTQYF

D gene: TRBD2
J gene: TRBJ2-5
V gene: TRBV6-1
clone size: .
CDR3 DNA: TGTGCCAGCAGCCCACTAGCGGGAGGAGAGACCCAGTACTTC
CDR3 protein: CASSPLAGGETQYF

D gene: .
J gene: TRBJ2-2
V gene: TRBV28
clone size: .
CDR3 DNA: TGTGCCACCGGGGTGAACACCGGGGAGCTGTTTTTT
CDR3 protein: CATGVNTGELFF

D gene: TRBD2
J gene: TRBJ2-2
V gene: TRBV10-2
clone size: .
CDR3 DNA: TGCGCCAGCAGTGAGAGGGGGCTGCTAGCGGGAAACACCGGGGAGCTGTTTTTT
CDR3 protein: CASSERGLLAGNTGELFF

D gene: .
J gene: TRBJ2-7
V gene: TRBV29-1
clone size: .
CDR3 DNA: TGCAGCGCTGGGGTGGGGAGAAGCGAGCAGTACTTC
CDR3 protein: CSAGVGRSEQYF

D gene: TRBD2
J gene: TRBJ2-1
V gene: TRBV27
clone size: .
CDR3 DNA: TGTGCCAGCAGTCCCTGGGGACTAGCGGGATACAATGAGCAGTTCTTC
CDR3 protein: CASSPWGLAGYNEQFF

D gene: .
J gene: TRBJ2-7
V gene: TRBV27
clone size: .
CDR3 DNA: TGTGCCAGCAGTTACGGGCCCACGGGGGAGCAGTACTTC
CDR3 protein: CASSYGPTGEQYF

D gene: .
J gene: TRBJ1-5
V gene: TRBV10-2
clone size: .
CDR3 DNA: TGCGCCAGCAGTGAGAATGGGGGCTCCAATCAGCCCCAGCATTTT
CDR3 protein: CASSENGGSNQPQHF

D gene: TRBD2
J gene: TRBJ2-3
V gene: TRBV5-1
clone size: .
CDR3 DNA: TGCGCCAGCAGGAGGTTAGCGGGGACAGATACGCAGTATTTT
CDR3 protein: CASRRLAGTDTQYF

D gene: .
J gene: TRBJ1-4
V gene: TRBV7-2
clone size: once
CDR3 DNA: TGTGCCAGCAGCTCCGCTACAGCATCGGTACGGGAAAAACTGTTTTTT
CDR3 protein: CASSSATASVREKLFF

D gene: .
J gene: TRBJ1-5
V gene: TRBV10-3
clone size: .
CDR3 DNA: TGTGCCACCACTCGGGGGGAGGAGCAGCCCCAGCATTTT
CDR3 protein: CATTRGEEQPQHF

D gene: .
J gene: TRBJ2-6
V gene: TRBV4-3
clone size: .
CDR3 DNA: TGCGCCAGCAGCCAAGAGGAGGGGACTGGGGCCAACGTCCTGACTTTC
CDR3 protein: CASSQEEGTGANVLTF

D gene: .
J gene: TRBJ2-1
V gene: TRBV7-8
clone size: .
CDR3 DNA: TGTGCCAGCAGCTTAGCCTATACCTACAATGAGCAGTTCTTC
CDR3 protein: CASSLAYTYNEQFF

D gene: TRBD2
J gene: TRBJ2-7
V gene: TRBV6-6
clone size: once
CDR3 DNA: TGTGCCAGCACCCCTCAGCGGGGAGAGAACTACGAGCAGTACTTC
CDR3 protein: CASTPQRGENYEQYF

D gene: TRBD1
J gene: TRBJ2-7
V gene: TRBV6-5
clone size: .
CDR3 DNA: TGTGCCAGTAAAACAGGGGGCTACGAGCAGTACTTC
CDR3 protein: CASKTGGYEQYF

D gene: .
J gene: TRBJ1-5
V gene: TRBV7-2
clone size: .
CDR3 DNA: TGTGCCAGCAGCAAGTTCAGGGGAGGCAATCAGCCCCAGCATTTT
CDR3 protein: CASSKFRGGNQPQHF

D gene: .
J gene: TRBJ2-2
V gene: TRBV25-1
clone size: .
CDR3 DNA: TGTGCCAGCAGTCGGGAGAGGACGGGTTCGGGGGAGCTGTTTTTT
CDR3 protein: CASSRERTGSGELFF

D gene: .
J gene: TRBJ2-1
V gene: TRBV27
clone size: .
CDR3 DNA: TGTGCCAGCAGTCCCTTCAACCCGACAGACAATGAGCAGTTCTTC
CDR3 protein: CASSPFNPTDNEQFF